A single sample gave rise to the 17 T cell receptor beta chains below, sequenced in a study of blood T cell repertoires in COVID-19. Profiled with immunoSEQ multiplex PCR; TCRdb holds only in-frame clones, not every one. The repertoire has approximately 250,000 clones, 75% to 85% of them found once; the top ten carry over 7.5%. The sequencing sample was made of PBMCs or T cells enriched from blood (not recorded which). The receptors derive from a woman between 45 and 65 years old with acute COVID-19.

The chain employs TRBV24-1 and TRBJ2-7, with D perhaps matching TRBD1 (7 bases). Germline CDR1 and CDR2: KGHDR and SFDVKD. This CDR3 spans 14 amino acids. V was cut by 5 bases and J by 5 bases, with 15 bases left in between. This CDR3 is CATSVPGGGNEQYF. CDR3 sequence (DNA): TGTGCCACCAGTGTCCCAGGGGGAGGCAACGAGCAGTACTTC.

The genes are TRBV11-2 and TRBJ2-7, with 7 bases identical to TRBD1. CDR3 size: 14 residues. Germline V gene sequence: CDR1 SGHAT, CDR2 FQNNGV. V was pared by 1 base and J by 3 bases, with 3 bases of the junction left unmatched. Here the CDR3 reads CASSLGDRVYEQYF. Here the CDR3 DNA reads TGTGCCAGCAGCTTAGGGGACAGAGTCTACGAGCAGTACTTC.

The chain is built from TRBV7-2 and TRBJ1-5, with 8 bases matching TRBD1. There are 15 residues in the CDR3. From germline, CDR1 is SGHTA and CDR2 FQGNSA. Trimming cost V 4 bases and J 3 bases; bases outside gene matches: 5. In DNA, the CDR3 is TGTGCCAGCAGCTACGGGACAGGCCTCAATCAGCCCCAGCATTTT. Residues: CASSYGTGLNQPQHF.

The genes are TRBV27 and TRBJ2-1; D may be TRBD1 (6 bases). The CDR3 extends over 18 amino acids. The ends were cut back, 5 bases at V and 0 bases at J, with 20 bases in the middle. Germline V gives CDR1 MNHEY, CDR2 SMNVEV (reference sequence). CDR3 in amino acids: CASSHFNRVEGSYNEQFF. DNA for the CDR3: TGTGCCAGCAGTCACTTTAACAGGGTAGAGGGCTCCTACAATGAGCAGTTCTTC.

J is TRBJ1-4 and V is TRBV9; no firm D call. The CDR3 runs to 14 residues. Germline V gives CDR1 SGDLS, CDR2 YYNGEE. Trimming took 2 bases from V and 8 from J, leaving 13 bases between them. CDR3 coding DNA: TGTGCCAGCAGCGTTGATGGAGGGTGGGAAAAACTGTTTTTT. Translation: CASSVDGGWEKLFF. Using reference TRBV9 and TRBJ1-4 for the parts outside the CDR3, the full variable domain is DSGVTQTPKHLITATGQRVTLRCSPRSGDLSVYWYQQSLDQGLQFLIQYYNGEERAKGNILERFSAQQFPDLHSELNLSSLELGDSALYFCASSVDGGWEKLFFGSGTQLSVL.

V and J are TRBV30 and TRBJ1-2; D uncertain. The CDR3 sequence is 13 residues long. CDR1 is GTSNPN and CDR2 is SVGIG in the germline V gene (reference sequence). The V end lost 0 bases, the J end lost 8 bases, and 13 bases lay between the germline ends. CDR3: CAWSVLTDQGYTF. The CDR3 DNA sequence: TGTGCCTGGAGTGTACTAACCGATCAGGGCTACACCTTC.

This sequence joins TRBV6-6 and TRBJ1-6, with a possible D match to TRBD1 (6 bases). The CDR3 sequence is 14 residues long. V gave up 6 bases and J gave up 9 bases, with 15 bases separating them. Germline values: CDR1 MNHNY, CDR2 SVGAGI (reference sequence). Here the CDR3 DNA reads TGTGCCAGCAGGGGAACAGGGACGGGTTCACCCCTCCACTTT. Translation: CASRGTGTGSPLHF.

The V call is TRBV4-2, the J call TRBJ1-6, with TRBD1 matching over 10 bases. The CDR3 contains 15 residues. Germline loops: CDR1 LGHNA, CDR2 YNFKEQ. Unmatched junction bases numbered 6, after V lost 4 bases and J lost 9 bases. The CDR3 coding sequence is TGTGCCAGCAGCCGAGAGACAGGGGGCGTTTCACCCCTCCACTTT. Its translation is CASSRETGGVSPLHF.

The rearrangement joins TRBV29-1 to TRBJ1-1, with 10 nucleotides matching TRBD1. Trimming took 7 bases from V and 2 from J; bases not matched to a gene: 4. Germline V lookup: CDR1 SQVTM, CDR2 ANQGSEA. This CDR3 is built from 13 residues. In DNA form, the CDR3 reads TGCAGCGGAGGGACAGGGGCTAACACTGAAGCTTTCTTT. Its translation is CSGGTGANTEAFF.

The chain recombines TRBV7-9 with TRBJ2-7; D might be TRBD1 (6 bases). This CDR3 comprises 15 residues. Germline CDR1 is SEHNR and CDR2 is FQNEAQ (reference sequence). Trimming shortened V by 0 bases and J by 2 bases, and 11 bases separated the two germline ends. This chain's CDR3 is CASSLASPGAYEQYF. The CDR3 DNA reads as TGTGCCAGCAGCTTAGCTTCCCCAGGGGCCTACGAGCAGTACTTC.

This chain connects TRBV15 to TRBJ1-1; 11 bases match TRBD1. V was pared by 0 bases and J by 5 bases, with 2 bases of the junction left unmatched. Germline CDR1 reads LNHNV; CDR2 reads YYDKDF (reference sequence). There are 15 residues in the CDR3. CDR3 sequence (DNA): TGTGCCACCAGCAGAGAGGGGGACAGGGGGACTGAAGCTTTCTTT. Translation: CATSREGDRGTEAFF. The entire variable domain, with the rest obtained from reference TRBV15 and TRBJ1-1, is as follows: DAMVIQNPRYQVTQFGKPVTLSCSQTLNHNVMYWYQQKSSQAPKLLFHYYDKDFNNEADTPDNFQSRRPNTSFCFLDIRSPGLGDTAMYLCATSREGDRGTEAFFGQGTRLTVV.

The genes are TRBV4-1 and TRBJ1-2, with D possibly matching TRBD1 (6 bases). This CDR3 region has 16 residues. Germline lookup yields CDR1 MGHRA and CDR2 YSYEKL. V was trimmed by 0 bases and J by 1 base, leaving 12 bases between them. CDR3 in amino acids: CASSQDGTGSNYGYTF. The CDR3 DNA reads as TGCGCCAGCAGCCAAGATGGAACAGGGAGTAACTATGGCTACACCTTC.

The chain uses TRBV11-2 and TRBJ2-1; 10 positions match TRBD2. CDR1 and CDR2 (germline): SGHAT, FQNNGV. This CDR3 comprises 16 residues. Trimming took 0 bases from V and 7 from J; bases not matched to a gene: 6. CDR3 sequence: CASSLELSGGWNEQFF. CDR3 nucleotides: TGTGCCAGCAGCTTAGAGCTTAGCGGGGGGTGGAATGAGCAGTTCTTC.

The rearrangement links TRBV3-1 (or the pseudogene TRBV3-2) to TRBJ2-1; D may be TRBD2 (5 bases). V was clipped by 0 bases and J by 6 bases, with 12 bases between them. The CDR3 contains 15 residues. CDR1 and CDR2 from the germline V gene are LGHDT and YNNKEL (reference sequence). The CDR3 nucleotides read TGTGCCAGCAGCCAAGACAACGGAGGTATCAATGAGCAGTTCTTC. It is translated as CASSQDNGGINEQFF.

The CDR3 nucleotides read TGTGCCAGTATCCCCAGGGACAGGGGTTATAGCAATCAGCCCCAGCATTTT. Translation: CASIPRDRGYSNQPQHF. The V call is TRBV19, the J call TRBJ1-5; 10 positions match TRBD1. The V segment lost 7 bases and the J segment 0 bases; nucleotides outside the gene matches: 9. The CDR3 spans 17 residues. CDR1 is LNHDA and CDR2 is SQIVND in the germline V gene (reference sequence).

Regarding this clone: Additional DNA sequences in this sample encode the identical CDR3. The genes are TRBV6-5 and TRBJ2-7, with D possibly TRBD2 on 5 matching bases. The CDR3 extends over 14 amino acids. Germline V gene sequence: CDR1 MNHEY, CDR2 SVGAGI. V was clipped by 6 bases and J by 0 bases, with 12 bases between them. This CDR3 reads CASRAGLSSYEQYF. CDR3 nucleotides: TGTGCCAGCAGGGCGGGTCTGAGCTCCTACGAGCAGTACTTC.

The chain recombines TRBV3-1 (or the pseudogene TRBV3-2) with TRBJ2-1; weak D call: TRBD2 (6 bases). The CDR3 is made up of 16 amino acids. The germline gives CDR1 LGHDT, CDR2 YNNKEL (reference sequence). V was shortened by 5 bases and J by 0 bases, with 14 bases between the two germline ends. CDR3 amino acids: CASSSPRGSSYNEQFF. The CDR3 DNA is TGTGCCAGCAGCTCCCCCCGGGGGAGCTCCTACAATGAGCAGTTCTTC.